Following are 15 T cell receptor beta chains from one sample sequenced in a study of blood T cell repertoires in COVID-19. Sequenced by immunoSEQ multiplex PCR; TCRdb stores in-frame clones only, minus some. The repertoire includes about 140,000 clones, about 80% of them detected once, and 4% sits in the top ten. The specimen was peripheral blood. The receptor source for this set is an older woman with acute or convalescent COVID-19.

The rearrangement links TRBV6-6 to TRBJ2-1, with 7 bases fitting TRBD1. Germline CDR1 and CDR2: MNHNY and SVGAGI (reference sequence). The CDR3 has 14 residues. V lost 7 bases, J lost 0 bases, and 3 bases stayed unmatched. Here the CDR3 reads CASTRQGSYNEQFF. The CDR3 DNA is TGTGCCAGCACCCGACAGGGCTCCTACAATGAGCAGTTCTTC.

The chain is built from TRBV5-4 and TRBJ1-2, with TRBD1 as a possible D gene (6 bases). The germline V gene encodes CDR1 SGHNT and CDR2 YYREEE (reference sequence). The CDR3 covers 13 residues. Trimming shortened V by 3 bases and J by 7 bases, and 13 bases separated the two germline ends. DNA of the CDR3: TGTGCCAGCAGCTCGCTACAGGGTGGTGGCTACACCTTC. It specifies CASSSLQGGGYTF.

The chain combines TRBV28 with TRBJ2-2; 10 nucleotides align to TRBD2. CDR3 length equals 20 residues. CDR1 is MDHEN, CDR2 SYDVKM, per germline. The junction had 15 bases not matched to a gene; V was cut back by 2 bases and J by 3 bases. The CDR3 DNA sequence: TGTGCCAGCAGTTTAATTATCGTTTTGGGTCTAGCGGGAGACACCGGGGAGCTGTTTTTT. It specifies CASSLIIVLGLAGDTGELFF.

The V and J genes are TRBV2 and TRBJ2-3; perhaps TRBD2 as D (6 bases). The CDR3 is made up of 15 amino acids. Between the trimmed V and J ends, which lost 4 bases and 6 bases, there was a span of 17 bases. CDR1 and CDR2 from the germline V gene are SNHLY and FYNNEI. The CDR3 DNA follows: TGTGCCAGCAGTGGCGGGACCCAAAAAACGGATACGCAGTATTTT. This gives the protein CASSGGTQKTDTQYF.

The chain combines TRBV27 with TRBJ2-5, with a weak D call TRBD2 (5 bases). Germline loops: CDR1 MNHEY, CDR2 SMNVEV (reference sequence). This CDR3 is built from 14 residues. Deletions cut 6 bases from V and 5 bases from J, with 16 bases between. The CDR3 DNA follows: TGTGCCAGCAGAGAGTCCTGGGGAGCCGAGACCCAGTACTTC. Protein product: CASRESWGAETQYF.

This chain connects TRBV21-1 to TRBJ2-7; the DNA was not used to check the table's D call, TRBD2. TRBV21-1 is a recognized pseudogene. The CDR3 spans 13 residues. DNA of the CDR3: TGTGCCAGCAGGGGACTCCATCCCCTCGAGCAGTACTTC. Translated, it gives CASRGLHPLEQYF.

The rearrangement uses TRBV11-2 and TRBJ1-2; no firm D call. The CDR3 has 15 amino acids. Germline-derived CDR1 and CDR2 are SGHAT and FQNNGV. V was trimmed by 1 base and J by 5 bases, leaving 14 bases between them. The CDR3 protein is CASSLGYGNEYGYTF. The DNA for the CDR3 is TGTGCCAGCAGCTTAGGGTACGGGAACGAGTATGGCTACACCTTC.

J is TRBJ2-5 and V is TRBV5-4; 12 bases line up with TRBD2. This CDR3 spans 14 amino acids. Germline V gives CDR1 SGHNT, CDR2 YYREEE (reference sequence). With 4 bases clipped from V and 4 bases from J, the junction kept 2 bases outside the gene matches. CDR3 residues: CASSLTSGRETQYF. CDR3 nucleotides: TGTGCCAGCAGCCTGACTAGCGGGAGAGAGACCCAGTACTTC.

The chain employs TRBV27 and TRBJ1-4, with D tentatively TRBD1 (5 bases). This CDR3 contains 13 residues. Germline values: CDR1 MNHEY, CDR2 SMNVEV (reference sequence). Trimming cost V 2 bases and J 10 bases, with 11 bases left between them. CDR3 DNA: TGTGCCAGCAGTTTAGGCGTGGGGGGAAAACTGTTTTTT. This sequence encodes CASSLGVGGKLFF.

The V call is TRBV10-3, the J call TRBJ1-1; a weak D match, TRBD1 (6 bases). The CDR3 sequence is 15 residues long. Trimming left V 8 bases short and J 7 bases short, with 23 bases between. Per the germline V gene, CDR1 is ENHRY and CDR2 is SYGVKD. The CDR3 is CAIRKTNEQGDEAFF. DNA of the CDR3: TGTGCCATCCGGAAAACAAATGAACAGGGAGATGAAGCTTTCTTT.

The V and J genes are TRBV18 and TRBJ2-7, with 9 bases fitting TRBD1. Germline CDR1 KGHSH, CDR2 LQKENI. Trimming removed 9 bases from V and 5 bases from J; junction bases left unmatched: 8. There are 13 residues in the CDR3. CDR3 amino acids: CASSGTGLNEQYF. The CDR3 DNA is TGTGCCAGTTCAGGGACAGGGTTAAACGAGCAGTACTTC.

This sequence joins TRBV6-5 and TRBJ2-7; TRBD2 is a possible D gene (6 bases). V lost 7 bases and J lost 6, with 16 bases in between. CDR1 is MNHEY, CDR2 SVGAGI, per germline. The CDR3 sequence is 13 residues long. CDR3 sequence (DNA): TGTGCCAGCATGCCGGGGGTGACCGGCGAGCAGTACTTC. Its protein is CASMPGVTGEQYF.

The chain couples TRBV19 to TRBJ1-5, with 7 bases that match TRBD1. Germline CDR1 is LNHDA and CDR2 is SQIVND (reference sequence). The CDR3 runs 16 residues. V was clipped by 4 bases and J by 3 bases; unmatched bases: 9. The CDR3 loop reads CASSNPPGQNNQPQHF. Here the CDR3 DNA reads TGTGCCAGTAGTAACCCCCCGGGACAGAACAATCAGCCCCAGCATTTT.

V is TRBV19 and J is TRBJ1-3; no clear D. This CDR3 is built from 13 residues. V dropped 3 bases and J dropped 9 bases, with 12 bases sitting between them. CDR1 and CDR2 (germline): LNHDA, SQIVND (reference sequence). The DNA for the CDR3 is TGTGCCAGTAGTATTGGTTACAGTCGCACCATATATTTT. Its protein is CASSIGYSRTIYF.

This chain uses TRBV6-2 or TRBV6-3 with TRBJ1-5, with D tentatively TRBD1 (6 bases). The CDR3 length is 15 residues. V lost 5 bases to trimming and J lost 5 bases, with 16 bases between them. Germline CDR1 reads MNHEY; CDR2 reads SVGEGT. The CDR3 sequence is CASSRPRTDDQPQHF. CDR3 DNA sequence: TGTGCCAGCAGTCGGCCTCGGACAGACGATCAGCCCCAGCATTTT.